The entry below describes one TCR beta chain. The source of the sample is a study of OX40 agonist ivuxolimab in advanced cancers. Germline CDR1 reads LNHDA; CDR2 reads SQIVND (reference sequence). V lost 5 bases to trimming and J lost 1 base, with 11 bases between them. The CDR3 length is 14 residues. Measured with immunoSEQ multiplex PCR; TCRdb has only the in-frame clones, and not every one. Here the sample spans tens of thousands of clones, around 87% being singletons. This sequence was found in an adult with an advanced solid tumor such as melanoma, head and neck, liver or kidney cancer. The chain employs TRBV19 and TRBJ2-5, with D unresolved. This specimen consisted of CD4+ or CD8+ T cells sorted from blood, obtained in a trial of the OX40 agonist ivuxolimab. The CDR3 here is CASSPGRVQETQYF. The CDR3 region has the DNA TGTGCCAGTAGTCCCGGACGAGTCCAAGAGACCCAGTACTTC.